In this sample, the clone carrying this TCR beta chain turned up many times. TCR beta CDR3 region amplification was performed from RNA transcripts. The primer set for the first-round RT-PCR of the TCR CDR3 was HTBI. Each CDR3 protein gets one entry after TCRdb re-called the multiplex PCR reads with MiXCR. The profile shows 450,000 to 650,000 distinct CDR3 sequences, 14% of them singletons. Per germline, CDR1 MDHEN and CDR2 SYDVKM. The CDR3 is 14 amino acids. Trimming cost V 2 bases and J 4 bases, with 12 bases left between them. The data derive from a study of T cells in Graves' hyperthyroidism and ophthalmopathy.

The specimen was blood. The source of this sequence is a woman aged 18 to 35 with Graves' ophthalmopathy. This sequence joins TRBV28 and TRBJ2-7; the D gene is possibly TRBD1 (6 bases). Here the CDR3 DNA reads TGTGCCAGCAGTTTAATGGGGACACCTTACGAGCAGTACTTC. Translated: CASSLMGTPYEQYF.